This is a list of T cell receptor beta chains from one sample in a study of chemoradiotherapy in HPV16-positive cancers. The data were produced by immunoSEQ multiplex PCR, yet TCRdb's version contains in-frame clones alone and is incomplete. Of about 66,000 clones listed, approximately 91% are singletons. The starting material was blood, obtained from a patient who underwent chemoradiotherapy. Receptors were obtained from a human donor with HPV-associated anogenital cancer. Each CDR3 is given with its conserved first and last residue. D genes are given only for firm matches. Clone size is stated in some rows and not others, as once, few, many or a class when expanded.

size	J	V	D	DNA	CDR3
.	TRBJ1-1	TRBV5-1	.	TGCGCCAGCAAAAACCTCCCTTGGGGCACTGAAGCTTTCTTT	CASKNLPWGTEAFF
few	TRBJ2-2	TRBV7-2	TRBD2	TGTGCCAGCAGCTTAGTAGCGGGAGGTAAAACCGGGGAGCTGTTTTTT	CASSLVAGGKTGELFF
.	TRBJ1-6	TRBV5-1	.	TGCGCCAGCAGCTTGGACCAGGGGAATTCACCCCTCCACTTT	CASSLDQGNSPLHF
once	TRBJ1-5	TRBV28	.	TGTGCCAGCAGCCCAGTCCCGGATGGGGATCAGCCCCAGCATTTT	CASSPVPDGDQPQHF
.	TRBJ1-2	TRBV7-2	TRBD1	TGTGCCAGCAGCTTAGACCCGGGGACAGCCTCTGGCTACACCTTC	CASSLDPGTASGYTF
.	TRBJ2-1	TRBV6-5	TRBD2	TGTGCCAGCAGTTCCCTAGCGGGGCGTTACAATGAGCAGTTCTTC	CASSSLAGRYNEQFF
.	TRBJ2-7	TRBV28	.	TGTGCCAGCAGTTTATACCGCGAGCAGTACTTC	CASSLYREQYF
.	TRBJ1-5	TRBV6-7	.	TGTGCCAGCAGTTACTCGGGCCGCAGCTTCGCGGATCAGCCCCAGCATTTT	CASSYSGRSFADQPQHF
.	TRBJ1-2	TRBV2	TRBD1	TGTGCCAGCAGAGAAGCGGACAGGCTAACTCACTATGGCTACACCTTC	CASREADRLTHYGYTF
once	TRBJ2-3	TRBV6-1	.	TGTGCCAGCAGTGATTGGGTGGGGGCAGATACGCAGTATTTT	CASSDWVGADTQYF
once	TRBJ2-2	TRBV15	TRBD1	TGTGCCACCAGCAGAGATGGAAGGGGGCCCGCCGGGGAGCTGTTTTTT	CATSRDGRGPAGELFF
.	TRBJ1-5	TRBV27	TRBD1	TGTGCCAGCAGATTAATCTCCGGGACAGGGGGCTATAGCAATCAGCCCCAGCATTTT	CASRLISGTGGYSNQPQHF
.	TRBJ2-3	TRBV6-5	TRBD2	TGTGCCAGCAGTTACTCGGCTAGCGGGAGAAGAGATACGCAGTATTTT	CASSYSASGRRDTQYF
.	TRBJ2-7	TRBV9	.	TGTGCCAGCAGCGTAGGTAGGGCAGGTTCCTCCTACGAGCAGTACTTC	CASSVGRAGSSYEQYF
.	TRBJ1-3	TRBV7-9	.	TGTGCCAGCAGCCCCGGAGGATCCGAGAGCTCTGGAAACACCATATATTTT	CASSPGGSESSGNTIYF
.	TRBJ2-7	TRBV7-9	TRBD1	TGTGCCAGCAGCCCCGGGACAGACCCCTACGAGCAGTACTTC	CASSPGTDPYEQYF
.	TRBJ2-7	TRBV19	.	TGTGCCAGTAGTCCTAGAAGAGGGCTTGGCCCTGGCTACGAGCAGTACTTC	CASSPRRGLGPGYEQYF
few	TRBJ1-6	TRBV4-1	.	TGCGCCAGCAGCCAAGAAAGGGGTGGATCACCCCTCCACTTT	CASSQERGGSPLHF
few	TRBJ1-1	TRBV19	.	TGTGCCAGTAGTATAGATCACGGGGGATATGAAGCTTTCTTT	CASSIDHGGYEAFF
.	TRBJ1-1	TRBV6-6	.	TGTGCCAGCAGCACGAGGGGCACTGAAGCTTTCTTT	CASSTRGTEAFF
once	TRBJ1-2	TRBV29-1	.	TGCAGCGTCGATCGGGGGGCGCTGGGGTATGGCTACACCTTC	CSVDRGALGYGYTF
.	TRBJ2-3	TRBV5-1	TRBD2	TGCGCCAGCAGCGCAGCTCTAGCGGGGGTGTCCACAGATACGCAGTATTTT	CASSAALAGVSTDTQYF
.	TRBJ2-3	TRBV25-1	.	TGTGCCAGTCAGGGCGCAGATACGCAGTATTTT	CASQGADTQYF
.	TRBJ1-5	TRBV27	.	TGTGCCAGCAGTCCGCGCGCTAACCAGCCCCAGCATTTT	CASSPRANQPQHF
once	TRBJ2-1	TRBV4-1	TRBD2	TGCGCCAGCAGCCAAGATAGCGGGGGTATCTACAATGAGCAGTTCTTC	CASSQDSGGIYNEQFF
.	TRBJ2-5	TRBV28	.	TGTGCCAGCAGTTTATCAGCTTACCAAGAGACCCAGTACTTC	CASSLSAYQETQYF
.	TRBJ1-6	TRBV19	.	TGTGCCAGTAGTATTGAGACAGCCAATAATTCACCCCTCCACTTT	CASSIETANNSPLHF
few	TRBJ1-2	TRBV19	.	TGTGCCAGTAGTATCTACAAGGACAGCTCGAGTTATGGCTACACCTTC	CASSIYKDSSSYGYTF
few	TRBJ1-1	TRBV6-1	.	TGTGCCAGCCAGGAGACAGGCGAAATGAACACTGAAGCTTTCTTT	CASQETGEMNTEAFF
.	TRBJ2-1	TRBV27	TRBD1	TGTGCCAGCAGTTTATCGCAAGGGACAGGGAGGAATGAGCAGTTCTTC	CASSLSQGTGRNEQFF
.	TRBJ2-7	TRBV21-1	.	TGTGCCAGCAGCAAAGGGATTTGCCGGCACGAGCAGTACTTC	CASSKGICRHEQYF
.	TRBJ2-3	TRBV7-6	.	TGTGCCAGCAGCTTCTCCGGGACTGGAGACCTCCCGCAGTATTTT	CASSFSGTGDLPQYF